The 17 T cell receptor beta chains given below trace back to one sample, sequenced in a study of a mutant IDH1 vaccine in newly diagnosed glioma. These receptors' antigens are unknown. As to time point: week 35, safety follow-up. Doses consisted of 300 ug of mutant IDH1 20-mer peptide each, paired with topical imiquimod. Sequenced by immunoSEQ multiplex PCR; TCRdb stores in-frame clones only, minus some. The table has approximately 31,000 clones, approximately 80% seen once. The sample in question was PBMCs, obtained from a glioma patient whose treatment included an IDH1 peptide vaccine. These receptors were obtained from a woman aged 18-29 years with glioma.

This clone was counted a single time. This chain connects TRBV19 to TRBJ1-2; unclear D gene. Trimming took off 6 bases at V and 4 bases at J, with 15 bases between the two ends. The CDR3 totals 14 residues. Germline CDR1 reads LNHDA; CDR2 reads SQIVND (reference sequence). This CDR3 is CASRLLGGGYGYTF. The CDR3 coding sequence is TGTGCCAGTAGACTCCTCGGAGGAGGCTATGGCTACACCTTC.

The chain carries TRBV10-3 and TRBJ1-1; D is unresolved. Trimming removed 2 bases at V and 6 bases at J, with 13 bases between. The CDR3 length is 14 residues. Looked up from germline, CDR1 is ENHRY and CDR2 is SYGVKD. The CDR3 region has the DNA TGTGCCATCAGTGAGCTGGTTGTTCGCTCTGAAGCTTTCTTT. This translates into CAISELVVRSEAFF.

This chain links TRBV14 with TRBJ2-2; D call uncertain. The germline V gene has CDR1 SGHDN and CDR2 FVKESK. V lost 0 bases and J 5 bases, leaving 7 bases between the germline ends. The CDR3 has 14 residues. The CDR3 loop reads CASSQEGRTGELFF. DNA for the CDR3: TGTGCCAGCAGCCAAGAAGGCCGGACCGGGGAGCTGTTTTTT. Full variable domain (missing parts from reference TRBV14 and TRBJ2-2): EAGVTQFPSHSVIEKGQTVTLRCDPISGHDNLYWYRRVMGKEIKFLLHFVKESKQDESGMPNNRFLAERTGGTYSTLKVQPAELEDSGVYFCASSQEGRTGELFFGEGSRLTVL.

This clone was seen a few times. The V call is TRBV30, the J call TRBJ2-3, with D possibly TRBD1 on 6 matching bases. The CDR3 runs 15 residues. The V end lost 5 bases, the J end lost 0 bases, and 15 bases lay between the germline ends. Per the germline V gene, CDR1 is GTSNPN and CDR2 is SVGIG (reference sequence). CDR3 in DNA: TGTGCCTGGGACGGACAGTGGTCTAGCACAGATACGCAGTATTTT. It is translated as CAWDGQWSSTDTQYF.

This sequence joins TRBV2 and TRBJ2-7; 9 bases map to TRBD1. Trimming removed 0 bases from V and 3 bases from J; junction bases left unmatched: 9. CDR1 and CDR2 (germline): SNHLY, FYNNEI. The CDR3 runs 17 residues. The CDR3 reads CASSEAEVTGQGYEQYF. The CDR3 nucleotides are TGTGCCAGCAGTGAAGCGGAAGTAACGGGACAGGGCTACGAGCAGTACTTC.

V gene TRBV19 combines with J gene TRBJ2-7; D uncertain. The CDR3 is made up of 11 amino acids. The ends were cut back, 1 base at V and 7 bases at J, with 5 bases in the middle. Looked up from germline, CDR1 is LNHDA and CDR2 is SQIVND (reference sequence). CDR3 loop: CASSIGREQYF. In nucleotides, the CDR3 is TGTGCCAGTAGTATAGGCCGGGAGCAGTACTTC. Full variable domain (outside the CDR3, taken from reference TRBV19 and TRBJ2-7): DGGITQSPKYLFRKEGQNVTLSCEQNLNHDAMYWYRQDPGQGLRLIYYSQIVNDFQKGDIAEGYSVSREKKESFPLTVTSAQKNPTAFYLCASSIGREQYFGPGTRLTVT.

This sequence joins TRBV28 and TRBJ2-7; the match to TRBD2 covers 7 bases. The germline CDR1 and CDR2 sequences are MDHEN and SYDVKM. Trimming removed 2 bases from V and 2 bases from J; junction bases left unmatched: 3. The CDR3 runs to 14 residues. The CDR3 DNA sequence: TGTGCCAGCAGTTTAGGTCTAGCGGCCTACGAGCAGTACTTC. Translating gives CASSLGLAAYEQYF.

V gene TRBV19 combines with J gene TRBJ2-1; no firm D call. V was cut by 3 bases and J by 6 bases, with 15 bases left in between. The CDR3 consists of 15 residues. The germline V gene encodes CDR1 LNHDA and CDR2 SQIVND (reference sequence). CDR3 residues: CASSIDNSQGNEQFF. In nucleotides, the CDR3 is TGTGCCAGTAGTATCGACAACTCCCAAGGCAATGAGCAGTTCTTC.

This chain connects TRBV6-1 to TRBJ2-7; 8 nucleotides align to TRBD2. The germline CDR1 and CDR2 sequences are MNHNS and SASEGT. The CDR3 totals 15 residues. Unmatched junction bases numbered 6, after V lost 0 bases and J lost 5 bases. CDR3 bases: TGTGCCAGCAGTGAAGCGAGCGGGAGCATCCACGAGCAGTACTTC. Residues: CASSEASGSIHEQYF.

The rearrangement links TRBV7-9 to TRBJ2-2; TRBD1 matches at 7 bases. V dropped 6 bases and J dropped 4; count of bases not matched to a gene: 5. Germline-derived CDR1 and CDR2 are SEHNR and FQNEAQ (reference sequence). CDR3 length equals 14 residues. This chain's CDR3 is CASSRGQFTGELFF. CDR3 nucleotides: TGTGCCAGCAGTCGGGGACAGTTCACCGGGGAGCTGTTTTTT. Based on the CDR3 plus reference TRBV7-9 and TRBJ2-2, the full variable domain is DTGVSQNPRHKITKRGQNVTFRCDPISEHNRLYWYRQTLGQGPEFLTYFQNEAQLEKSRLLSDRFSAERPKGSFSTLEIQRTEQGDSAMYLCASSRGQFTGELFFGEGSRLTVL.

The J gene is TRBJ1-5, the V gene TRBV6-1; the D gene is possibly TRBD1 (5 bases). CDR1 and CDR2 from the germline V gene are MNHNS and SASEGT. The length of the CDR3 is 14 residues. The V and J ends lost 7 bases and 5 bases respectively, with 15 bases between them. CDR3 DNA: TGTGCCAGCATTACCGTCCAGGGCCATCAGCCCCAGCATTTT. Its translation: CASITVQGHQPQHF.

This chain links TRBV7-6 with TRBJ2-1, with D uncertain. This CDR3 is 17 amino acids long. The germline CDR1 and CDR2 sequences are SGHVS and FNYEAQ. Trimming pared 4 bases from V and 0 bases from J, leaving 16 bases between. The CDR3 nucleotides read TGTGCCAGCAGCTCCATCGACACCAAGACCTCCTACAATGAGCAGTTCTTC. Translation: CASSSIDTKTSYNEQFF.

CDR3 protein: CASSLTSGVGTQYF. CDR3 sequence (DNA): TGTGCCAGCAGCTTAACTAGCGGGGTAGGCACGCAGTATTTT. The rearrangement links TRBV7-9 to TRBJ2-3; TRBD2 matches 10 bases. Germline CDR1 reads SEHNR; CDR2 reads FQNEAQ (reference sequence). Trimming at V came to 2 bases and at J to 9 bases, leaving 5 bases not matched to a gene. The CDR3 is 14 residues long.

This chain uses TRBV14 with TRBJ1-5, with D tentatively TRBD1 (5 bases). Germline CDR1 and CDR2: SGHDN and FVKESK. V lost 4 bases and J 10 bases, leaving 11 bases between the germline ends. The CDR3 runs to 12 residues. CDR3 amino acids: CASSPGKFPQHF. For the CDR3, the DNA is TGTGCCAGCAGCCCAGGGAAATTTCCCCAGCATTTT.

This rearrangement joins TRBV18 to TRBJ2-1; 7 nucleotides agree with TRBD2. This CDR3 region has 14 residues. V gave up 3 bases and J gave up 9 bases; unmatched junction bases: 8. Germline CDR1 and CDR2: KGHSH and LQKENI. This CDR3 is CASSPRPREGEQFF. The CDR3, as DNA: TGTGCCAGCTCACCTCGTCCGAGGGAGGGTGAGCAGTTCTTC.

The gene calls are TRBV4-3 and TRBJ2-6, with D possibly TRBD1 on 5 matching bases. This CDR3 is built from 19 residues. Germline CDR1 reads LGHNA; CDR2 reads YSLEER. V lost 0 bases, J lost 0 bases, and 15 bases lay in between. CDR3 residues: CASSQDLPGWSSGANVLTF. The CDR3 DNA follows: TGCGCCAGCAGCCAAGATCTTCCAGGGTGGTCCTCTGGGGCCAACGTCCTGACTTTC.

This clone was recorded a few times. The V gene is TRBV6-5, the J gene TRBJ1-1; D unclear. CDR1 is MNHEY and CDR2 is SVGAGI in the germline V gene. CDR3 size: 14 residues. The ends were cut back, 0 bases at V and 1 base at J, with 6 bases in the middle. DNA for the CDR3: TGTGCCAGCAGTTACTCGGTAGGGAACACTGAAGCTTTCTTT. The encoded protein is CASSYSVGNTEAFF.